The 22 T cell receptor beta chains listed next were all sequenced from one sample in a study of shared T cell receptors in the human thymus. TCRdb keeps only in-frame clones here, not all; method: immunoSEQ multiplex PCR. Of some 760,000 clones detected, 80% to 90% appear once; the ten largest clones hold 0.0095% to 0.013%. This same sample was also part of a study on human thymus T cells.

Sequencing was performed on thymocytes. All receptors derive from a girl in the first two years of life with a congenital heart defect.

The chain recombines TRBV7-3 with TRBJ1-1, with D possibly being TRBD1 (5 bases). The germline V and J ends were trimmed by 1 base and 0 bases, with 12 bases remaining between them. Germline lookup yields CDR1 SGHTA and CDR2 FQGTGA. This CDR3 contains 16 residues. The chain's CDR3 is CASSLIGGLMNTEAFF. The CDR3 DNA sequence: TGTGCCAGCAGCTTAATCGGGGGTCTAATGAACACTGAAGCTTTCTTT. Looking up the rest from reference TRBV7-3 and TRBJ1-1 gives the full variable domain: GAGVSQTPSNKVTEKGKYVELRCDPISGHTALYWYRQSLGQGPEFLIYFQGTGAADDSGLPNDRFFAVRPEGSVSTLKIQRTERGDSAVYLCASSLIGGLMNTEAFFGQGTRLTVV.

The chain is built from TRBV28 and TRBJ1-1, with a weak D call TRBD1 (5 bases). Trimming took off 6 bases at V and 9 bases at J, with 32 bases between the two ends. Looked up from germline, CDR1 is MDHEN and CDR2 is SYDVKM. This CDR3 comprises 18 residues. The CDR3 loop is CASRESGLPSRVLPKAFF. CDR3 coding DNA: TGTGCCAGCAGGGAATCGGGACTCCCATCGCGGGTCCTCCCCAAAGCTTTCTTT.

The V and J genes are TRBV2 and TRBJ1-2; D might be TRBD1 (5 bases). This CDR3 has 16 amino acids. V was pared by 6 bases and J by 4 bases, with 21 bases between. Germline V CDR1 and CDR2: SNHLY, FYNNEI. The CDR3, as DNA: TGTGCCAGCAGGTCTCTAGACAGAAGACTTTTCTATGGCTACACCTTC. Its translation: CASRSLDRRLFYGYTF.

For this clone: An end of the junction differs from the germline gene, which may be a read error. The CDR3: CASSGLARGMVF. CDR3 sequence (DNA): TGCGCCAGCTCGGGACTAGCGAGGGGAATGGTCTTC. The gene calls are TRBV10-1 and TRBJ2-1, with TRBD2 identical over 10 bases. Germline V gives CDR1 WNHNN, CDR2 SYGVQD (reference sequence). This CDR3 has 12 residues.

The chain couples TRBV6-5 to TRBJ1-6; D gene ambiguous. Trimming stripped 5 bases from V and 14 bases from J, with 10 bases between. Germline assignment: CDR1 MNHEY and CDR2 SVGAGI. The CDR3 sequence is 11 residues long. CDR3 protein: CASSGGGSLHF. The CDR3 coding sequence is TGTGCCAGCAGTGGAGGAGGATCCCTCCACTTT.

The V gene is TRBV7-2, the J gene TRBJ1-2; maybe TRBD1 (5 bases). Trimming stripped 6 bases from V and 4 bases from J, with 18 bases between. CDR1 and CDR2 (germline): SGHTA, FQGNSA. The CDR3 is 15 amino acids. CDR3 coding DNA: TGTGCCAGCAGTCCCCAACCGGGACTACCCTATGGCTACACCTTC. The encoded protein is CASSPQPGLPYGYTF.

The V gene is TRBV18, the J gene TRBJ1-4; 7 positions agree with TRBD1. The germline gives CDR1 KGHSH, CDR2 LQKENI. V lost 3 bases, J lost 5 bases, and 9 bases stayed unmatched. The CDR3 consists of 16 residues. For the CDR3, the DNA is TGTGCCAGCTCACCCGCGGGACAGCCAGAAAATGAAAAACTGTTTTTT. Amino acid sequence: CASSPAGQPENEKLFF. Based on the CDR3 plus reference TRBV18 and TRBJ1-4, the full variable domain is NAGVMQNPRHLVRRRGQEARLRCSPMKGHSHVYWYRQLPEEGLKFMVYLQKENIIDESGMPKERFSAEFPKEGPSILRIQQVVRGDSAAYFCASSPAGQPENEKLFFGSGTQLSVL.

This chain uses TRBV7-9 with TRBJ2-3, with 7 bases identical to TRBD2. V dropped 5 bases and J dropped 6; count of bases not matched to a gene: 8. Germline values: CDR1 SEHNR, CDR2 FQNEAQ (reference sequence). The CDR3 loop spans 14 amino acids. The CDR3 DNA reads TGTGCCAGCAGCGTCCGTGGGGAGGGGGATACGCAGTATTTT. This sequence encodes CASSVRGEGDTQYF.

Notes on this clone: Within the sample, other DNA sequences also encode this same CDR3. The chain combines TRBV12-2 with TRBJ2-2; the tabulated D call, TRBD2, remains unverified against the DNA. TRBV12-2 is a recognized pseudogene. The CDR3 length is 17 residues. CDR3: CASRLARVTGKGGELFF. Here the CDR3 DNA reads TGTGCAAGTCGCTTAGCGAGGGTCACGGGGAAAGGAGGGGAGCTGTTTTTT.

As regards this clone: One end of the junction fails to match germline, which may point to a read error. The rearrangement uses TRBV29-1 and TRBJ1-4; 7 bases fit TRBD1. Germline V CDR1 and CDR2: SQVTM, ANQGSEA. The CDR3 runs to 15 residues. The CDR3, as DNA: TGCAGCGTTGAGGATAGGGACAGTAAGGGGAGAAAAACTGTTTTT. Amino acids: CSVEDRDSKGRKTVF.

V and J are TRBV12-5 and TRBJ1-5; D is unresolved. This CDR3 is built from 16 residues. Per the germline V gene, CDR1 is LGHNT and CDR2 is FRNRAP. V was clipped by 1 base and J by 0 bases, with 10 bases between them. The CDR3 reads CASGLGAGNSNQPQHF. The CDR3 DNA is TGTGCTAGTGGTTTGGGGGCGGGGAATAGCAATCAGCCCCAGCATTTT.

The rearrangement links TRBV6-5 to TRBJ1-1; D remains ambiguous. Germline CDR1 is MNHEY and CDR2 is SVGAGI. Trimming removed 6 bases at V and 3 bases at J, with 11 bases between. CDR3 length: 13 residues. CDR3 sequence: CASRTRYDTEAFF. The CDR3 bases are TGTGCCAGCAGGACAAGATATGACACTGAAGCTTTCTTT.

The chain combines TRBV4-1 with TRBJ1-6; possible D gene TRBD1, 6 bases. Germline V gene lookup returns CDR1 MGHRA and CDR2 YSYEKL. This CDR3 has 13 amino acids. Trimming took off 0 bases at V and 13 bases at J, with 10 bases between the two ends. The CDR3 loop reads CASSQDRGWPLHF. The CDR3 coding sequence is TGCGCCAGCAGCCAAGATAGGGGGTGGCCCCTCCACTTT.

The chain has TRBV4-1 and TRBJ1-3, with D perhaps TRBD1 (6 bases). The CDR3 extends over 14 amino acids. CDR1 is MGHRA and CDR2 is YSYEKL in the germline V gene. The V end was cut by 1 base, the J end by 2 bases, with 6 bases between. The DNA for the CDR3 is TGCGCCAGCAGCCAAGGGACAGCTGGAAACACCATATATTTT. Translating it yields CASSQGTAGNTIYF.

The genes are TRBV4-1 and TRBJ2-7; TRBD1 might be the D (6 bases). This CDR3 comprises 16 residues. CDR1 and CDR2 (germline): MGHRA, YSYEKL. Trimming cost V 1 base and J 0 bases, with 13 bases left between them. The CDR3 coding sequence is TGCGCCAGCAGCCAAGGTGGTGACAGGAGCTCCTACGAGCAGTACTTC. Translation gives CASSQGGDRSSYEQYF.

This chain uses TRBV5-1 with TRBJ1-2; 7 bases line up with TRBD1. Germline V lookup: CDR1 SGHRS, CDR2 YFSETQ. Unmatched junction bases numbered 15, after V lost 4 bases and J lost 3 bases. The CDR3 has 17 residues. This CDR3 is CASSPIPRDRPYYGYTF. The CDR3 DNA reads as TGCGCCAGCAGCCCAATCCCCCGGGACAGACCCTACTATGGCTACACCTTC.

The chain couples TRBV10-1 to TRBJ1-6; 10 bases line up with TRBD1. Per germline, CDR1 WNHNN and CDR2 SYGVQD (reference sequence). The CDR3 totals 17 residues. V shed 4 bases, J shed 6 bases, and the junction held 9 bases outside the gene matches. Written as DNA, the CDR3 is TGCGCCAGCAGTGTAGGGGACAGGGGTTTCTTTAATTCACCCCTCCACTTT. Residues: CASSVGDRGFFNSPLHF.

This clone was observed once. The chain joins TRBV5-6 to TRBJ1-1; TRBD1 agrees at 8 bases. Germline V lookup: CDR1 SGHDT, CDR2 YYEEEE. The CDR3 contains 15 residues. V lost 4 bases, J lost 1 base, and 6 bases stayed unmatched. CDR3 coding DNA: TGTGCCAGCAGCCTTCGACAGGGGCAGAACACTGAAGCTTTCTTT. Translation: CASSLRQGQNTEAFF.

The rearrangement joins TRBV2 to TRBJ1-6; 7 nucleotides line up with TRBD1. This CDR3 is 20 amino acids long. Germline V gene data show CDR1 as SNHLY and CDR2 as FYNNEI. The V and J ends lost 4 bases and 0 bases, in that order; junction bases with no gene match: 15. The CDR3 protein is CASSGRGGQKTSSYNSPLHF. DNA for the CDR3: TGTGCCAGCAGTGGGCGGGGGGGACAGAAAACGAGCTCCTATAATTCACCCCTCCACTTT.

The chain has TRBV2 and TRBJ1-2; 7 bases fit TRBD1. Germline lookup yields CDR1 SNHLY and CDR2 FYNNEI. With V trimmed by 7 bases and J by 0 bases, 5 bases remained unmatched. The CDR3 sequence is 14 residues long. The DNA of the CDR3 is TGTGCCAGCATAAGGACAGGTTCTAACTATGGCTACACCTTC. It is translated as CASIRTGSNYGYTF.

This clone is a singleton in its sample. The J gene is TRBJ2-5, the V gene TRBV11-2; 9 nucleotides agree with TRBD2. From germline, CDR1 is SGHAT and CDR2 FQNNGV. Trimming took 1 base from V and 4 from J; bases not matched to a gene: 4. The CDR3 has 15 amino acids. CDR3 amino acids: CASSLGSGGGETQYF. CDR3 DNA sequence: TGTGCCAGCAGCTTAGGTAGCGGGGGTGGAGAGACCCAGTACTTC.

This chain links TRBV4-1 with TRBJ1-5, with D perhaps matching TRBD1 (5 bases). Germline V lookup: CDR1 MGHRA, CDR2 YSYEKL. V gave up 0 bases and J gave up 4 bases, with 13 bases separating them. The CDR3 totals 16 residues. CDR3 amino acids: CASSQELGLQNQPQHF. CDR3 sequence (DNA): TGCGCCAGCAGCCAAGAGCTGGGACTGCAAAATCAGCCCCAGCATTTT.